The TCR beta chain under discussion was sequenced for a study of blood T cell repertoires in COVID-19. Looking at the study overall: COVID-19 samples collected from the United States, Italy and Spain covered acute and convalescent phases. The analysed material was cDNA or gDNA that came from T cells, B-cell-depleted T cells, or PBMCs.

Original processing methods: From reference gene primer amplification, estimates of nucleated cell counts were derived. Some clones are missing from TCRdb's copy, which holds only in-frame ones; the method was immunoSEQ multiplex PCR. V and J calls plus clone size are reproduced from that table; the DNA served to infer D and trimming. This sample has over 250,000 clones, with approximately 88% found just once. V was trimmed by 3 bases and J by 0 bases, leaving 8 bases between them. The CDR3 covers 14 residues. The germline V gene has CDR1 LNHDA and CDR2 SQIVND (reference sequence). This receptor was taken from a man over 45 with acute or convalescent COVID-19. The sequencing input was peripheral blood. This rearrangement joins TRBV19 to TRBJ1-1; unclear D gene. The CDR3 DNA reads TGTGCCAGTAGTATTCGAGTGATGAACACTGAAGCTTTCTTT. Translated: CASSIRVMNTEAFF.